This T cell receptor beta chain is from a study of CD8+ T cells in alopecia areata. Study-wide context: Oral tofacitinib, 5 to 10 mg twice daily, was given in an open-label trial.

RNA extraction was followed by reverse transcription into cDNA, which acted as the sequencing template. The data were produced by immunoSEQ multiplex PCR, yet TCRdb's version contains in-frame clones alone and is incomplete. The sample has around 65,000 clones, about half seen once. Germline V gene data show CDR1 as SGHRS and CDR2 as YFSETQ. The CDR3 extends over 14 amino acids. Trimming removed 4 bases at V and 5 bases at J, with 13 bases between. Source: CD8+ T cells sorted from blood, taken at week 0. The TCR comes from a human donor with alopecia areata. This chain joins TRBV5-1 and TRBJ1-5; D not certain. DNA for the CDR3: TGCGCCAGCAGCCCCGGGCCGCGCGATCAGCCCCAGCATTTT. This translates into CASSPGPRDQPQHF.